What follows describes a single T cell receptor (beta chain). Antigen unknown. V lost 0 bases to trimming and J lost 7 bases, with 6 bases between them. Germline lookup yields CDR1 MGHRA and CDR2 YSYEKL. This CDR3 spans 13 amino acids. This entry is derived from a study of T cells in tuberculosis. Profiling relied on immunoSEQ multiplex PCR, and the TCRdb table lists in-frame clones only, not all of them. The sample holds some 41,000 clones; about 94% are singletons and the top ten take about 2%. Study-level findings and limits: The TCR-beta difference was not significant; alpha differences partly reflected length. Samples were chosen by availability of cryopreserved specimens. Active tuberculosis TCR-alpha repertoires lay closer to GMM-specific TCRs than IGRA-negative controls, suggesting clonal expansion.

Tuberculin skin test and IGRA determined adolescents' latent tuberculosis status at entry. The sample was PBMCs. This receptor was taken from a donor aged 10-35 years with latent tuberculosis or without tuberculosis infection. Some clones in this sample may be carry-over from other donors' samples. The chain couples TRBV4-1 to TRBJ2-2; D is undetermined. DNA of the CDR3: TGCGCCAGCAGCCAAGAGAACGGCGGGGAGCTGTTTTTT. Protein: CASSQENGGELFF.